The 17 T cell receptor beta chains in this list originate from one sample, sequenced in a study of glioma-infiltrating T cells. Amplification of TCR alpha and beta CDR3 regions from RNA used iRepertoire nested multiplex PCR. TCRdb re-called the multiplex PCR reads through MiXCR, storing one row per CDR3 protein. The sample shows roughly 350,000 distinct CDR3 sequences, around 45% of them seen only once. The sequenced sample consisted of glioma tissue, nonneoplastic brain tissue, or PBMCs (not recorded which). The source of these receptors is a human donor with low-grade glioma or glioblastoma, undergoing nonglioma brain surgery, or in good health (not recorded which).

The rearrangement links TRBV4-1 to TRBJ2-4; 10 bases are a match to TRBD2. The germline gives CDR1 MGHRA, CDR2 YSYEKL. The V segment lost 1 base and the J segment 3 bases; nucleotides outside the gene matches: 15. This CDR3 comprises 20 residues. The CDR3 reads CASSQGGLAGALRGKNIQYF. The CDR3 DNA reads TGCGCCAGCAGCCAAGGGGGGCTAGCGGGAGCACTTAGAGGCAAAAACATTCAGTACTTC.

This chain connects TRBV19 to TRBJ2-1, with D perhaps matching TRBD2 (6 bases). V was cut by 1 base and J by 4 bases, with 8 bases left in between. Germline V CDR1 and CDR2: LNHDA, SQIVND (reference sequence). The CDR3 consists of 14 residues. The CDR3 nucleotides read TGTGCCAGTAGTATAGCTAGCGCTTACAATGAGCAGTTCTTC. Protein sequence: CASSIASAYNEQFF.

The gene calls are TRBV4-3 and TRBJ2-7; tentatively, D is TRBD1 (6 bases). V dropped 1 base and J dropped 2 bases, with 12 bases sitting between them. Germline V gives CDR1 LGHNA, CDR2 YSLEER. CDR3 length: 15 residues. The CDR3 loop reads CASSQVTGPPYEQYF. The CDR3 bases are TGCGCCAGCAGCCAAGTGACAGGCCCCCCCTACGAGCAGTACTTC.

To note about this clonotype: A read error may be the cause here, since a much bigger clone is one base away. The rearrangement links TRBV27 to TRBJ2-2, with 8 bases that match TRBD2. CDR3 length equals 14 residues. Germline-derived CDR1 and CDR2 are MNHEY and SMNVEV (reference sequence). CDR3 nucleotide sequence: TGTGCCAGCATGGTTAGCGGGAACACCGTGGAGCTGTTTTTT. Translation gives CASMVSGNTVELFF.

This clonotype was seen only a few times. The chain joins TRBV28 to TRBJ2-7, with 7 bases fitting TRBD2. V trimming: 5 bases; J trimming: 2 bases; junction bases outside the gene matches: 9. The CDR3 runs 15 residues. Germline values: CDR1 MDHEN, CDR2 SYDVKM. The CDR3 here is CASSLPGEGAYEQYF. DNA of the CDR3: TGTGCCAGCAGTCTACCGGGGGAGGGTGCCTACGAGCAGTACTTC.

This clonotype was picked up a small number of times. This chain joins TRBV28 and TRBJ1-3, with D perhaps TRBD1 (6 bases). Germline V gene data show CDR1 as MDHEN and CDR2 as SYDVKM. The V gene lost 8 bases and the J gene lost 4 bases, with 15 bases spanning the gap. The CDR3 totals 14 residues. The CDR3 nucleotides read TGTGCCAGCGGCAGCACAGGGATAGGAAACACCATATATTTT. Translating it yields CASGSTGIGNTIYF.

This clonotype was seen ten or more times. The chain has TRBV6-2 or TRBV6-3 and TRBJ2-3, with 10 bases fitting TRBD2. Trimming took 3 bases from V and 2 from J; bases not matched to a gene: 11. This CDR3 has 18 residues. The germline CDR1 and CDR2 sequences are MNHEY and SVGEGT. The CDR3 nucleotides read TGTGCCAGCAGTTATGTCGGAAGACTAGCGGGCTACACAGATACGCAGTATTTT. Its protein is CASSYVGRLAGYTDTQYF.

A note on this clonotype: A single base separates this from a much larger clone, so it may be a read error. This chain uses TRBV6-1 with TRBJ1-5; the D is unclear. Germline V lookup: CDR1 MNHNS, CDR2 SASEGT. This CDR3 is 13 amino acids long. V lost 8 bases and J 10 bases, leaving 18 bases between the germline ends. The CDR3 bases are TGTGCCAGCGCCCCCCCCCCAAGTCATCCCCAGCATTTT. This encodes CASAPPPSHPQHF.

The J gene is TRBJ2-7, the V gene TRBV27, with a weak D call TRBD2 (5 bases). Trimming stripped 5 bases from V and 1 base from J, with 12 bases between. Looked up from germline, CDR1 is MNHEY and CDR2 is SMNVEV (reference sequence). The CDR3 is made up of 14 amino acids. The CDR3 sequence is CASSPWTWSYEQYF. The CDR3 region has the DNA TGTGCCAGCAGTCCCTGGACTTGGTCCTACGAGCAGTACTTC.

This clonotype was recorded only once. The chain recombines TRBV20-1 with TRBJ2-5, with 10 bases aligning to TRBD2. With 1 base clipped from V and 4 bases from J, the junction kept 6 bases outside the gene matches. Germline V gives CDR1 DFQATT, CDR2 SNEGSKA (reference sequence). The CDR3 is 15 residues long. DNA of the CDR3: TGCAGTGCTAGAGTGCCTAGCGGGAGCACAGAGACCCAGTACTTC. Translated, it gives CSARVPSGSTETQYF.

The chain recombines TRBV14 with TRBJ2-5; the D gene could be TRBD1 or TRBD2 (6 bases each). The CDR3 is made up of 13 amino acids. The germline V and J ends were trimmed by 5 bases and 10 bases, with 17 bases remaining between them. CDR1 is SGHDN, CDR2 FVKESK, per germline. The DNA of the CDR3 is TGTGCCAGCAGCAGGGGGGCCCGCCGTGACCAGTACTTC. It translates to CASSRGARRDQYF.

This clonotype has at least ten counts. This chain uses TRBV20-1 with TRBJ1-5; D is undetermined. This CDR3 spans 13 amino acids. V was cut by 4 bases and J by 2 bases, with 9 bases left in between. In germline, CDR1 is DFQATT, CDR2 SNEGSKA (reference sequence). This chain's CDR3 is CSAMGSRNQPQHF. The DNA for the CDR3 is TGCAGTGCTATGGGGAGTCGCAATCAGCCCCAGCATTTT.

This clonotype was picked up one time. With a much larger clone just one base away, this may be a read error. The rearrangement uses TRBV27 and TRBJ1-1; D unresolved. The CDR3 runs 17 residues. Trimming stripped 5 bases from V and 0 bases from J, with 19 bases between. In germline, CDR1 is MNHEY, CDR2 SMNVEV (reference sequence). The CDR3 loop is CASSPTPGSVMNTEAFF. CDR3 coding DNA: TGTGCCAGCAGTCCGACCCCCGGGTCTGTTATGAACACTGAAGCTTTCTTT.

The rearrangement uses TRBV4-1 and TRBJ1-5, with a possible D match to TRBD1 (5 bases). This CDR3 is 16 amino acids long. From germline, CDR1 is MGHRA and CDR2 YSYEKL. V was shortened by 0 bases and J by 0 bases, with 9 bases between the two germline ends. The CDR3 loop reads CASSQETAYSNQPQHF. CDR3 in DNA: TGCGCCAGCAGCCAAGAGACAGCGTATAGCAATCAGCCCCAGCATTTT.

This clonotype was recorded a few times. This chain links TRBV28 with TRBJ1-2; possibly TRBD1 for D (5 bases). The CDR3 covers 14 residues. Germline values: CDR1 MDHEN, CDR2 SYDVKM. V shed 7 bases and J shed 4 bases, with 16 bases lying between them. In nucleotides, the CDR3 is TGTGCCAGCAAAAGCCAGGGTTTCGGCTATGGCTACACCTTC. The encoded protein is CASKSQGFGYGYTF.

The rearrangement uses TRBV5-1 and TRBJ2-7; 14 positions match TRBD2. This CDR3 has 15 amino acids. Germline CDR1 SGHRS, CDR2 YFSETQ. V dropped 4 bases and J dropped 4; count of bases not matched to a gene: 4. CDR3: CASSDGTSGRYEQYF. The CDR3 DNA is TGCGCCAGCAGCGATGGGACTAGCGGGAGATACGAGCAGTACTTC.

The table lists this clonotype with a count of one. This chain joins TRBV4-3 and TRBJ1-2, with TRBD1 matching over 7 bases. Germline assignment: CDR1 LGHNA and CDR2 YSLEER. V lost 0 bases and J lost 0; bases outside the gene matches: 4. CDR3 length equals 16 residues. The chain's CDR3 is CASSQENRGSNYGYTF. In nucleotides, the CDR3 is TGCGCCAGCAGCCAAGAGAACAGGGGCTCTAACTATGGCTACACCTTC.